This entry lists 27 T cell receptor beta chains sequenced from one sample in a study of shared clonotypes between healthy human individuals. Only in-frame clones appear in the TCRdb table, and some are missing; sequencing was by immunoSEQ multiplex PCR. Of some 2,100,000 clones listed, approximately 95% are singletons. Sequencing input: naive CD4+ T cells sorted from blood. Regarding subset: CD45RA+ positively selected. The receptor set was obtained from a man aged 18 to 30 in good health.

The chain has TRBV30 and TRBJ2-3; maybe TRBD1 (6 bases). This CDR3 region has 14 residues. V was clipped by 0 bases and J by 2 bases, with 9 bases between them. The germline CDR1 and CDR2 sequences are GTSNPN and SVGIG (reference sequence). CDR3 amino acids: CAWSVRGTTDTQYF. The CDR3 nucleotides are TGTGCCTGGAGTGTTAGGGGGACCACAGATACGCAGTATTTT.

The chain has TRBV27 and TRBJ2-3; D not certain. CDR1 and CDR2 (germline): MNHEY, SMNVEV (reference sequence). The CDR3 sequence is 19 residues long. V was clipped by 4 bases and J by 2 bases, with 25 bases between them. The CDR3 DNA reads TGTGCCAGCAGTTCCCTAACAATTGACTTCTTAGCTCACACAGATACGCAGTATTTT. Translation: CASSSLTIDFLAHTDTQYF.

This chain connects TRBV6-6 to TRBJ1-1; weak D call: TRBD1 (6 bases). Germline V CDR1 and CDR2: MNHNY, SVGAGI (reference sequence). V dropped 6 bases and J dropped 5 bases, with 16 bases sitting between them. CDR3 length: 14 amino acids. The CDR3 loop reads CASRETGGWTEAFF. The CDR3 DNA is TGTGCCAGCAGAGAGACAGGAGGATGGACTGAAGCTTTCTTT.

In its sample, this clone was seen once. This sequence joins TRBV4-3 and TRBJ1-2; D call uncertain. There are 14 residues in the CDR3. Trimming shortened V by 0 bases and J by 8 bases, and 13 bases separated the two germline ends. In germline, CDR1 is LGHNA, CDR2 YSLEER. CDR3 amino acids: CASSQDQRVIGYTF. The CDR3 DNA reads TGCGCCAGCAGCCAAGATCAACGGGTCATCGGCTACACCTTC.

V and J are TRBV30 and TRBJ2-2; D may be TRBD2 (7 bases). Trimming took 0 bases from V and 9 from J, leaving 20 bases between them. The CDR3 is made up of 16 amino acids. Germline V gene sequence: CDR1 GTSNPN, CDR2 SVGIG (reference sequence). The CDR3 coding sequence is TGTGCCTGGAGTGTGGGGAGGGGGAGAGTCGCTAGGGAGCTGTTTTTT. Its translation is CAWSVGRGRVARELFF.

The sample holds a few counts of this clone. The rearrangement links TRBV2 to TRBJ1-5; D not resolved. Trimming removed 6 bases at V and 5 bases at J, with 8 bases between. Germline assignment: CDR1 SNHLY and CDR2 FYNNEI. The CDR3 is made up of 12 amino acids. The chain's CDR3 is CASRDLDQPQHF. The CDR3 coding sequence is TGTGCCAGCAGGGACCTTGATCAGCCCCAGCATTTT.

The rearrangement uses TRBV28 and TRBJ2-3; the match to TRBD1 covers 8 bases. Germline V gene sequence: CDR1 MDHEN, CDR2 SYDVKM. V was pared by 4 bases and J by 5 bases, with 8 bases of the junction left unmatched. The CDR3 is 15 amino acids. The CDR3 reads CASSSAGGRRDTQYF. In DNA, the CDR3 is TGTGCCAGCAGTTCAGCAGGGGGCAGGCGAGATACGCAGTATTTT. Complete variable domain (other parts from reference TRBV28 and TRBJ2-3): DVKVTQSSRYLVKRTGEKVFLECVQDMDHENMFWYRQDPGLGLRLIYFSYDVKMKEKGDIPEGYSVSREKKERFSLILESASTNQTSMYLCASSSAGGRRDTQYFGPGTRLTVL.

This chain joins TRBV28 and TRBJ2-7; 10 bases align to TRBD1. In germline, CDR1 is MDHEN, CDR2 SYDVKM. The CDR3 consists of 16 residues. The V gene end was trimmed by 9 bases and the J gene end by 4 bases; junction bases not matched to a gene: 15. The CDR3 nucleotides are TGTGCCAGTCTCCCGACCCACGGACAGGGGGGATACGAGCAGTACTTC. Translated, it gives CASLPTHGQGGYEQYF.

The CDR3 protein is CAINQGGGYTF. In DNA form, the CDR3 reads TGTGCCATCAATCAGGGCGGCGGCTACACCTTC. This chain links TRBV10-3 with TRBJ1-2; possible D gene TRBD1, 5 bases. V was trimmed by 7 bases and J by 8 bases, leaving 11 bases between them. This CDR3 region has 11 residues. CDR1 and CDR2 from the germline V gene are ENHRY and SYGVKD.

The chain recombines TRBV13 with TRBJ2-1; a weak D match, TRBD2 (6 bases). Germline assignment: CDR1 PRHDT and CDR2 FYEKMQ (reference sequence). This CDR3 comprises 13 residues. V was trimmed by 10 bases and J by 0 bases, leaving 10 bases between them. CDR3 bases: TGTGCCACCGTGGAGGGCTCCTACAATGAGCAGTTCTTC. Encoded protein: CATVEGSYNEQFF.

For the CDR3, the DNA is TGTGCCAGCAGCTTCCTCGGACTAGCGGGGGCCCCCCCGGATACGCAGTATTTT. It is translated as CASSFLGLAGAPPDTQYF. The genes are TRBV11-2 and TRBJ2-3, with 13 nucleotides matching TRBD2. Germline V gives CDR1 SGHAT, CDR2 FQNNGV. The length of the CDR3 is 18 residues. V gave up 3 bases and J gave up 6 bases; unmatched junction bases: 12.

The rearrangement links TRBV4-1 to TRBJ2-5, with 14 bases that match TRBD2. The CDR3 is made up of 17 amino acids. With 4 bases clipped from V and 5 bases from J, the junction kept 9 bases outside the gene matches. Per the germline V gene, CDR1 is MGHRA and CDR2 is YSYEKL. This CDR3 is CASSPTSGGALGETQYF. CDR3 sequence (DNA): TGCGCCAGCAGCCCGACTAGCGGGGGGGCTTTGGGTGAGACCCAGTACTTC.

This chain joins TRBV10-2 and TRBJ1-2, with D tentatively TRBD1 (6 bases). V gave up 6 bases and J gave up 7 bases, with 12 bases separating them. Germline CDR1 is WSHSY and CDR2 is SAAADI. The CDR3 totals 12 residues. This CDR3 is CASSPGGAGYTF. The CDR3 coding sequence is TGCGCCAGCAGCCCTGGGGGGGCTGGCTACACCTTC.

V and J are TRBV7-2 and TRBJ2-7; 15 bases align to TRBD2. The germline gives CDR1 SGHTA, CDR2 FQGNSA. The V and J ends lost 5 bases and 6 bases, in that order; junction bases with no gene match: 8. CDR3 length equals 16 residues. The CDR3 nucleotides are TGTGCCAGCAGCCCTCGGACTAGCGGGGGGGCGGTCGAGCAGTACTTC. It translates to CASSPRTSGGAVEQYF. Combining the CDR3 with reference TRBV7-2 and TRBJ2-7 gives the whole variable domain GAGVSQSPSNKVTEKGKDVELRCDPISGHTALYWYRQSLGQGLEFLIYFQGNSAPDKSGLPSDRFSAERTGGSVSTLTIQRTQQEDSAVYLCASSPRTSGGAVEQYFGPGTRLTVT.

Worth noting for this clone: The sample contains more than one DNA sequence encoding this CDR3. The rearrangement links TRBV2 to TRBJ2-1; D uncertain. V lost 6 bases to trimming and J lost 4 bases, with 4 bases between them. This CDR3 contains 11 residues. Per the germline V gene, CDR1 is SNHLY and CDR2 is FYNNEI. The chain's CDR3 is CASSGYNEQFF. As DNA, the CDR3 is TGTGCCAGCAGCGGTTACAATGAGCAGTTCTTC.

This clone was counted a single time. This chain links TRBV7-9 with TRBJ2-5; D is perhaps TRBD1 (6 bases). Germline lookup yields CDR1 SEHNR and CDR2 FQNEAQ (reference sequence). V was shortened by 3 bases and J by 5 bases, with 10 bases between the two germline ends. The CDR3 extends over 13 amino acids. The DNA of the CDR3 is TGTGCCAGCAGCTTTGGGGGCTGGGAGACCCAGTACTTC. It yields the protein CASSFGGWETQYF.

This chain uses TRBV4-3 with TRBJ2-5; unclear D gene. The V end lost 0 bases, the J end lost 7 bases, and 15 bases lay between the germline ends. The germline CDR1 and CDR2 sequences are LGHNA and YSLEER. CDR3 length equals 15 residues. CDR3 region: CASSQDLLSAGTQYF. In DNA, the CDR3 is TGCGCCAGCAGCCAAGATCTACTATCGGCTGGGACCCAGTACTTC.

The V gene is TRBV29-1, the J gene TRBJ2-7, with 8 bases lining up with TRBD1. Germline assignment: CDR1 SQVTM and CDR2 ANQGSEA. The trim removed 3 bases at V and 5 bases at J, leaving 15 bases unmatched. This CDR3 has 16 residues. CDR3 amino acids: CSVDKCRDRSGHEQYF. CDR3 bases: TGCAGCGTTGATAAGTGTCGGGACAGGAGCGGACACGAGCAGTACTTC.

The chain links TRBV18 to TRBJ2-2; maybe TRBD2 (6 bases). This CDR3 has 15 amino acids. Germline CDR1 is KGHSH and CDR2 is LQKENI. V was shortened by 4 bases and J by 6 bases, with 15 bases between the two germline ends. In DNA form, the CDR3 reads TGTGCCAGCTCACTTGGGACTTCATCAGCCGGGGAGCTGTTTTTT. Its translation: CASSLGTSSAGELFF.

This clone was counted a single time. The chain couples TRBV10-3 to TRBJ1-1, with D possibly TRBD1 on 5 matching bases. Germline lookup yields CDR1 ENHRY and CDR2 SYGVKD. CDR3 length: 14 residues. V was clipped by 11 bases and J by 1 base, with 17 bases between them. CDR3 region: CAVGAGTQNTEAFF. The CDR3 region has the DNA TGTGCCGTAGGCGCGGGGACCCAGAACACTGAAGCTTTCTTT.

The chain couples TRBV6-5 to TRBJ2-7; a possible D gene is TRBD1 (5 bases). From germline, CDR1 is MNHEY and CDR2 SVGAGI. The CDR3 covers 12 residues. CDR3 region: CVVRRRVGEQYF. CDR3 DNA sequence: TGTGTCGTTCGCCGCAGGGTCGGCGAGCAGTACTTC.

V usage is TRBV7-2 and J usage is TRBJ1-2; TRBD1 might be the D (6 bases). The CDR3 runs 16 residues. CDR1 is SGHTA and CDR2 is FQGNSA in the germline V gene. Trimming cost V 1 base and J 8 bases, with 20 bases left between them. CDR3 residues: CASSLGPDSEGGGYTF. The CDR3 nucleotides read TGTGCCAGCAGCTTAGGGCCGGACAGTGAGGGAGGAGGCTACACCTTC.

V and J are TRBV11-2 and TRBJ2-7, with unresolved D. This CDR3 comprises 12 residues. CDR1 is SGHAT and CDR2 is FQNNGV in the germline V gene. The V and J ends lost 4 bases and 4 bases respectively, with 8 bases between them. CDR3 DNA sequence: TGTGCCAGCAGCTCCCCCGCTTACGAGCAGTACTTC. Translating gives CASSSPAYEQYF.

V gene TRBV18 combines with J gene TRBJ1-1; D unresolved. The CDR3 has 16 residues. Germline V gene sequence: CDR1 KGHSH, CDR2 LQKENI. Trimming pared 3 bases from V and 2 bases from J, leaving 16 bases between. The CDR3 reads CASSPGNGGKNTEAFF. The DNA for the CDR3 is TGTGCCAGCTCACCTGGAAACGGCGGTAAAAACACTGAAGCTTTCTTT.

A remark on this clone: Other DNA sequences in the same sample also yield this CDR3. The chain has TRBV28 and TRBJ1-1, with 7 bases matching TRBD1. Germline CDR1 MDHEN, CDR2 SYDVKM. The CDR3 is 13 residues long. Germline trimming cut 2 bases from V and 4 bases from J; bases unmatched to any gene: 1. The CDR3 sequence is CASSLQGVTEAFF. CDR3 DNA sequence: TGTGCCAGCAGTTTACAGGGGGTCACTGAAGCTTTCTTT.

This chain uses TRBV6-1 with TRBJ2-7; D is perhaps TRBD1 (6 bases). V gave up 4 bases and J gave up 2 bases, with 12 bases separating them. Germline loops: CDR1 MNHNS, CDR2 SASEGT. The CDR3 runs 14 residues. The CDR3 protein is CASSATGAPYEQYF. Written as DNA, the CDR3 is TGTGCCAGCAGTGCGACAGGTGCCCCCTACGAGCAGTACTTC.

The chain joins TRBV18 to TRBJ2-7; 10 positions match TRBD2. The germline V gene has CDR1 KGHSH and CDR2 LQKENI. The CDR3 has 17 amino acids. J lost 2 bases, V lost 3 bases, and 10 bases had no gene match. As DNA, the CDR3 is TGTGCCAGCTCACCGAACTCTCGGCTAGCGGGGGCCTACGAGCAGTACTTC. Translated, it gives CASSPNSRLAGAYEQYF.